The count of the clone carrying this TCR beta chain is one. Its specificity is unknown. Measured with immunoSEQ multiplex PCR; TCRdb has only the in-frame clones, and not every one. The repertoire consists of approximately 180,000 clones, with approximately 92% occurring once and the leading ten covering 10%. This entry belongs to a study of T cell responses to AZD1222 COVID-19 vaccine. Study information: Second-dose timings of about 4 or about 12 weeks were pooled.

Study results and limitations: CD4 TCRs linked to vaccination spanned spike, dominating at 160-218 and 743-854. Scientists sampled the repertoires only once the peak T cell response had passed.

Sequencing was performed on peripheral blood, taken on day 0 of AZD1222 vaccination. The source is an adult in good health.

This chain's CDR3 is CASSSQGSGANVLTF. CDR3 in DNA: TGTGCCAGCTCTTCTCAGGGGTCTGGGGCCAACGTCCTGACTTTC. V gene TRBV27 combines with J gene TRBJ2-6; weak D call: TRBD1 (6 bases). Looked up from germline, CDR1 is MNHEY and CDR2 is SMNVEV (reference sequence). Trimming removed 8 bases at V and 1 base at J, with 12 bases between. The CDR3 has 15 residues.